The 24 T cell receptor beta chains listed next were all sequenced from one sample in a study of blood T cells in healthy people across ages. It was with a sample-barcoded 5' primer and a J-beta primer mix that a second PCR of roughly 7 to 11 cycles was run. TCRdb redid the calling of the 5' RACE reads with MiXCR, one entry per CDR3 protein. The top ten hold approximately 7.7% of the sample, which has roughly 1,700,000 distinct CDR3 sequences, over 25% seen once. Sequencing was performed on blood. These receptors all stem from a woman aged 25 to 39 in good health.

DNA of the CDR3: TGCGCCAGCAGCCAAGGGGGCAGCGGGGGGAGCTCCTACAATGAGCAGTTCTTC. Amino acids: CASSQGGSGGSSYNEQFF. This chain links TRBV4-1 with TRBJ2-1, with TRBD2 matching over 9 bases. The CDR3 is made up of 18 amino acids. V trimming: 1 base; J trimming: 0 bases; junction bases outside the gene matches: 7. The germline gives CDR1 MGHRA, CDR2 YSYEKL.

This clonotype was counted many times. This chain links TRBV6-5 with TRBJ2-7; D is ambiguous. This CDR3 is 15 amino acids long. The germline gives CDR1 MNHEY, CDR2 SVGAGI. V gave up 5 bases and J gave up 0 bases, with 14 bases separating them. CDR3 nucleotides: TGTGCCAGCAGTAAAGTAAGGACGGGCTCCTACGAGCAGTACTTC. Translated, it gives CASSKVRTGSYEQYF.

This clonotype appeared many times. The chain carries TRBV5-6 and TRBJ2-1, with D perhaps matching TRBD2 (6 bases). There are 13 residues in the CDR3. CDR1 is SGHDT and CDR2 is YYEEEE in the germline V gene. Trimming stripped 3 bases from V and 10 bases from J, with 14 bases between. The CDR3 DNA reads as TGTGCCAGCAGCTGGGGAAGGGAGGACGAGCAGTTCTTC. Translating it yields CASSWGREDEQFF.

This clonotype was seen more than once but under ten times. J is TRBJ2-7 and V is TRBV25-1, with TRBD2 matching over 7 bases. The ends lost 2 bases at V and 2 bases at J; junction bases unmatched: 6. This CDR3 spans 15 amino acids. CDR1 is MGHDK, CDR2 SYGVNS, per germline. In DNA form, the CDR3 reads TGTGCCAGCAGTGAAGTGGCTAGCGGCGCCTACGAGCAGTACTTC. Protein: CASSEVASGAYEQYF.

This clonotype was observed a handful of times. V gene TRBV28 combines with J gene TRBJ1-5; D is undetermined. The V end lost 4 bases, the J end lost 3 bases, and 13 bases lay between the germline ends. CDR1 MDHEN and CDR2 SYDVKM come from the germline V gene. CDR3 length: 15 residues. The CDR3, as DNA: TGTGCCAGCAGTTCCCCGAAGGCAACCAATCAGCCCCAGCATTTT. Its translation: CASSSPKATNQPQHF. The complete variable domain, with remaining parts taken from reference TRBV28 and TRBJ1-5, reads DVKVTQSSRYLVKRTGEKVFLECVQDMDHENMFWYRQDPGLGLRLIYFSYDVKMKEKGDIPEGYSVSREKKERFSLILESASTNQTSMYLCASSSPKATNQPQHFGDGTRLSIL.

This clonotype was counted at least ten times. CDR3 sequence reads: CSVLQGFGKNIQYF. Here the CDR3 DNA reads TGCAGCGTTCTCCAGGGCTTCGGGAAAAACATTCAGTACTTC. The V and J genes are TRBV29-1 and TRBJ2-4; D is perhaps TRBD1 (5 bases). Germline CDR1 SQVTM, CDR2 ANQGSEA. CDR3 length: 14 residues. Trimming pared 5 bases from V and 4 bases from J, leaving 15 bases between.

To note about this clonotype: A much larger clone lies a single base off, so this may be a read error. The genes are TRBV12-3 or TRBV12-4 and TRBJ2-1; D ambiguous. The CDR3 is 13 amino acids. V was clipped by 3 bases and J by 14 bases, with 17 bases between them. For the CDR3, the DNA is TGTGCCAGCAGTTTCGGGCGGTTGCCGGGCGAGTTCTTC. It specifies CASSFGRLPGEFF.

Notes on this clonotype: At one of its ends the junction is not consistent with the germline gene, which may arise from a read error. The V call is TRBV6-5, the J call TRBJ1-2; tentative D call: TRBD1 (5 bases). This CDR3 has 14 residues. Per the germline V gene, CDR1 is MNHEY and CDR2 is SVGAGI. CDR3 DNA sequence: TGTGCCGGCAGGCCTGGGGGGTCGGTCTATGGCTACACCTTC. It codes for CAGRPGGSVYGYTF.

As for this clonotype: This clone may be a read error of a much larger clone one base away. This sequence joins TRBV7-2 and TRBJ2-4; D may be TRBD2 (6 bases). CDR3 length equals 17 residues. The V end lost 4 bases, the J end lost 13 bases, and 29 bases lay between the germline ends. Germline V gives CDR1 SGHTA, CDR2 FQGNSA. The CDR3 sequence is CASSSDRGVSGYNEQYF. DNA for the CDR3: TGTGCCAGCAGCTCGGACCGCGGGGTGAGCGGCTACAATGAGCAGTACTTC.

CDR3: CASSQERKQGAHEQYF. The DNA for the CDR3 is TGCGCCAGCAGCCAAGAACGAAAGCAGGGGGCCCACGAGCAGTACTTC. The gene calls are TRBV4-1 and TRBJ2-7, with TRBD1 identical over 8 bases. The J segment lost 5 bases and the V segment lost 0 bases, leaving 9 bases of the junction unmatched. CDR3 length: 16 residues. Looked up from germline, CDR1 is MGHRA and CDR2 is YSYEKL.

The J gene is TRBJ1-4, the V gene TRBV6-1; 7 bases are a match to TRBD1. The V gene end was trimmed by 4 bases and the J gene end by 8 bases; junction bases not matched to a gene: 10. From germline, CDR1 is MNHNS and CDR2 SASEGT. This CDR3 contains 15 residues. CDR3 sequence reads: CASSVRGGDGEKLFF. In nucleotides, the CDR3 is TGTGCCAGCAGTGTTCGAGGGGGCGATGGAGAAAAACTGTTTTTT.

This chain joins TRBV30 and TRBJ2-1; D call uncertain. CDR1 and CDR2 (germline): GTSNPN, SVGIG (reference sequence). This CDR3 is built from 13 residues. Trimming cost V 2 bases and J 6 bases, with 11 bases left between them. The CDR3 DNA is TGTGCCTGGAGTTTAAAGAGAGGCAATGAGCAGTTCTTC. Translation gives CAWSLKRGNEQFF.

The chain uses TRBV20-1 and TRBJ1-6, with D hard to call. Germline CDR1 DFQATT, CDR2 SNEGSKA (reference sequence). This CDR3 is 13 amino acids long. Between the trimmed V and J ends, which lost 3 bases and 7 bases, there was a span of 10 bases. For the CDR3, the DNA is TGCAGTGCTAGGAAGACCTCCAATTCACCCCTCCACTTT. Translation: CSARKTSNSPLHF.

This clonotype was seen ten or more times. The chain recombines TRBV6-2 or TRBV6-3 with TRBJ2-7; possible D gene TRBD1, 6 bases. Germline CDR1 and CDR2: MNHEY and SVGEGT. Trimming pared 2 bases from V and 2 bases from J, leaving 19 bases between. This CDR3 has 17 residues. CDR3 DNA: TGTGCCAGCAGTTACCGGGCTTATCAGGGGAGTACCTACGAGCAGTACTTC. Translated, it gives CASSYRAYQGSTYEQYF.

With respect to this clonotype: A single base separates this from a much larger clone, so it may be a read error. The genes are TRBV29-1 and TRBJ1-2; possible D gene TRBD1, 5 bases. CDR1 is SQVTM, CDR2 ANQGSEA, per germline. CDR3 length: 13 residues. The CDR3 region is CSVDSPGKGGCTF. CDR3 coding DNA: TGCAGCGTTGACAGCCCAGGGAAAGGCGGCTGCACCTTC.

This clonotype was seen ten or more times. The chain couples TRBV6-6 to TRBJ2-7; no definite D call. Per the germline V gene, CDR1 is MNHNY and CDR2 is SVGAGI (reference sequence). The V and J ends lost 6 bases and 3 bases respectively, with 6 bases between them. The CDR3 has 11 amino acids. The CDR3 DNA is TGTGCCAGCAGGCACAACTACGAGCAGTACTTC. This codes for CASRHNYEQYF.

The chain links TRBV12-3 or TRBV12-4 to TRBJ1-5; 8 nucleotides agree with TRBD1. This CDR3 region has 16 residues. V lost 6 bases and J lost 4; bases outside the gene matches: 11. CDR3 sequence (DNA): TGTGCCAGCAGACTGGGGAACAGGGGGGGAAATCAGCCCCAGCATTTT. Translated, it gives CASRLGNRGGNQPQHF.

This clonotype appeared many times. CDR3 region: CASSSPGQGAPEAFF. The CDR3 bases are TGCGCCAGCAGTTCGCCGGGACAGGGGGCTCCTGAAGCTTTCTTT. The chain links TRBV5-1 to TRBJ1-1; 12 bases map to TRBD1. Germline-derived CDR1 and CDR2 are SGHRS and YFSETQ. The junction had 8 bases not matched to a gene; V was cut back by 5 bases and J by 6 bases. The CDR3 has 15 amino acids.

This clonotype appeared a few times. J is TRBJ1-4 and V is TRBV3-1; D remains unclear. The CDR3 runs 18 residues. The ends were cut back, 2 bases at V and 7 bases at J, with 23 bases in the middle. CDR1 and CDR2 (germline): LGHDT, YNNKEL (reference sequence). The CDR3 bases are TGTGCCAGCAGCCAACGACCCGGACGAAGCGGGGAAGGTGAAAAACTGTTTTTT. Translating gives CASSQRPGRSGEGEKLFF.

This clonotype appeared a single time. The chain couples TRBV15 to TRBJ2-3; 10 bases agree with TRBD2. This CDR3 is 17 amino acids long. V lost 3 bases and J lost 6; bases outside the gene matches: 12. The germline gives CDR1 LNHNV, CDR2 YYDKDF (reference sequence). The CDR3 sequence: CATSSTSGRAPTDTQYF. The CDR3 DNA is TGTGCCACCAGCAGTACGAGCGGGAGGGCCCCTACGGATACGCAGTATTTT.

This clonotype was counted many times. CDR3 residues: CASSLRTGSSYEQYF. Here the CDR3 DNA reads TGTGCCAGCAGCCTCCGGACCGGGAGCAGCTACGAGCAGTACTTC. V and J are TRBV7-6 and TRBJ2-7; possibly TRBD2 for D (6 bases). The V end was cut by 5 bases, the J end by 3 bases, with 17 bases between. CDR3 length: 15 amino acids. Germline V gene sequence: CDR1 SGHVS, CDR2 FNYEAQ.

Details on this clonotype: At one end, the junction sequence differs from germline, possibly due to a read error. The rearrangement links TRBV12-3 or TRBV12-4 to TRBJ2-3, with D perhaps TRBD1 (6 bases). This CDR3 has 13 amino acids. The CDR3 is CASNLQGPDTQYF. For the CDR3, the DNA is TGTGCCAGCAATTTACAGGGTCCGGATACGCAGTATTTT.

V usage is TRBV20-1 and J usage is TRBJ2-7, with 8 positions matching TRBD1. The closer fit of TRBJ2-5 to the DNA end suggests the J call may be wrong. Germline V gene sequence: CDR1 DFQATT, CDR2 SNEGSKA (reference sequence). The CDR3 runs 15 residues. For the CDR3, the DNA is TGCAGTGCTAGAGATCGCACCGGACAGGGAGAGACCCAGTACTTC. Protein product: CSARDRTGQGETQYF.

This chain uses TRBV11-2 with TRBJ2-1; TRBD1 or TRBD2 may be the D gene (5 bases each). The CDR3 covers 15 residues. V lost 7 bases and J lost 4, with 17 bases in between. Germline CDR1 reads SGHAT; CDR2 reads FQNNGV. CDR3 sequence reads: CASIYRDLPYNEQFF. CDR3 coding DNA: TGTGCCAGCATCTACCGGGACCTACCATACAATGAGCAGTTCTTC.